This T cell receptor (beta chain) emerged from a study of CXCR3-negative and CXCR3-positive naive CD8 T cells. Per CD8+ T cell subset, triplicate sorts of fewer than 350,000 cells each were done. General study results and limits: Most assays used freshly isolated PBMCs, as cryopreservation partially reduced CXCR3. Memory, not naive, CXCR3-negative and CXCR3-positive cells differed in TRBV-TRBJ usage. TCR interaction strength was inferred from TRB CDR3 physicochemistry, as CD5 matched across naive subsets.

As to this clonotype: Its antigen is still unknown.

CDR1 SGHRS and CDR2 YFSETQ come from the germline V gene. The CDR3 is 14 residues long. UMI-labeled 5' RACE TRB cDNA libraries were prepared from the cells. TCRdb re-called the 5' RACE reads, yielding one record per CDR3 amino acid sequence without DNA. The sample table sets out 45,000 to 65,000 distinct CDR3 sequences. This TCR came from a human donor in good health. Some clones in this sample may be carry-over from other donors' samples. This sequence joins TRBV5-1 and TRBJ1-2; the D gene TCRdb calls, TRBD1, cannot be checked with no DNA. The sequenced material came from memory CD8+ T cells from blood. The CDR3 spells CASSLAGATYGYTF.